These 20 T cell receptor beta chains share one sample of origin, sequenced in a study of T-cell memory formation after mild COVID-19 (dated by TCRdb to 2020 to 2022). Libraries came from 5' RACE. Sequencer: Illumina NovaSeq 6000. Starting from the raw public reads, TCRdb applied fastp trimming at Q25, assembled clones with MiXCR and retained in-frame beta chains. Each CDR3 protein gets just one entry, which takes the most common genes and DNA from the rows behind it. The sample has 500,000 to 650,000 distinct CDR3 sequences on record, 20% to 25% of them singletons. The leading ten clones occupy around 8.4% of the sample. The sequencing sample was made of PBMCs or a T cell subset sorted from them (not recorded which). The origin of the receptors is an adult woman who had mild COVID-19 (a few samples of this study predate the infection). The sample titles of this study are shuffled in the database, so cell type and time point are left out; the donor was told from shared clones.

CDR3 coding DNA: TGCAGTGCTGGTACTAGCGGGGGCACCCAAGAGACCCAGTACTTC. Its protein product is CSAGTSGGTQETQYF. This chain connects TRBV20-1 to TRBJ2-5, with TRBD2 identical over 11 bases. Germline V gene data show CDR1 as DFQATT and CDR2 as SNEGSKA (reference sequence). The junction had 6 bases not matched to a gene; V was cut back by 5 bases and J by 1 base. The CDR3 has 15 residues.

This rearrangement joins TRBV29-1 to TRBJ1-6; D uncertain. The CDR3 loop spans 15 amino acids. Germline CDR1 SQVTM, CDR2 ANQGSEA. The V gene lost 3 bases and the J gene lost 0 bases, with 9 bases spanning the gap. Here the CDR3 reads CSVEFSLSYNSPLHF. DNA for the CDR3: TGCAGCGTTGAGTTCAGCCTCTCCTATAATTCACCCCTCCACTTT.

DNA of the CDR3: TGTGCCAGCAGCTTCCGACAGGGAGCTAATTCACCCCTCCACTTT. This translates into CASSFRQGANSPLHF. The J gene is TRBJ1-6, the V gene TRBV11-3, with 7 bases aligning to TRBD1. V lost 3 bases to trimming and J lost 6 bases; unmatched junction nucleotides: 5. Germline V gene lookup returns CDR1 SGHNT and CDR2 YENEEA. CDR3 length: 15 amino acids.

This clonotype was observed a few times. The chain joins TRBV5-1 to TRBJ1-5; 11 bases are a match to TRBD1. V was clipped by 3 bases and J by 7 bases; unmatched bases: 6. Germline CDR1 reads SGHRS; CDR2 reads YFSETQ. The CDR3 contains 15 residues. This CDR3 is CASSWTGGASQPQHF. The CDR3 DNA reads TGCGCCAGCAGCTGGACAGGGGGCGCGAGCCAGCCCCAGCATTTT. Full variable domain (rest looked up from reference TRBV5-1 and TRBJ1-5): KAGVTQTPRYLIKTRGQQVTLSCSPISGHRSVSWYQQTPGQGLQFLFEYFSETQRNKGNFPGRFSGRQFSNSRSEMNVSTLELGDSALYLCASSWTGGASQPQHFGDGTRLSIL.

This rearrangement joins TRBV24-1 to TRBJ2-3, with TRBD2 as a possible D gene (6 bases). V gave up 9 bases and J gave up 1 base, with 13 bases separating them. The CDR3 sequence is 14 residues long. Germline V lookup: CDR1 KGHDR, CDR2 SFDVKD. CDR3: CATAGGMGTDTQYF. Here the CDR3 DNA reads TGTGCCACCGCCGGGGGAATGGGCACAGATACGCAGTATTTT.

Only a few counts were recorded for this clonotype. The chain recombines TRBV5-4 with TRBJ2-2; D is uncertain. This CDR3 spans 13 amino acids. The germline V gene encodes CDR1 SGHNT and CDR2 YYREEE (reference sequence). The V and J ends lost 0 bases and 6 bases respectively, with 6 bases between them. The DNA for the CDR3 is TGTGCCAGCAGCTTGGTTGAATCCGGGGAGCTGTTTTTT. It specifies CASSLVESGELFF.

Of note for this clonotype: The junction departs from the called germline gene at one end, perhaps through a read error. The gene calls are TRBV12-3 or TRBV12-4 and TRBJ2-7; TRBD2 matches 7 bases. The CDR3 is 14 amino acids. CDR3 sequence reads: CASSLRSGGSLWRF. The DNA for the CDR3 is TGTGCCAGCAGTTTAAGGTCGGGAGGTTCCCTTTGGCGCTTC.

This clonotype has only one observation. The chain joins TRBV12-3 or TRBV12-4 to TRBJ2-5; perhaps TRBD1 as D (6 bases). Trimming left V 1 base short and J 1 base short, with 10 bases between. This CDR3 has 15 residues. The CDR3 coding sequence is TGTGCCAGCAGTTTAGGAGCAGGGGCCCAAGAGACCCAGTACTTC. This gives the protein CASSLGAGAQETQYF.

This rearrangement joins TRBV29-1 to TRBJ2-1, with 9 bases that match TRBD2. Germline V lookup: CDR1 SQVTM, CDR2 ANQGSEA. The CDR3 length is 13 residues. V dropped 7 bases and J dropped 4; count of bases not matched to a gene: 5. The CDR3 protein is CSAKRGAYNEQFF. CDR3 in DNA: TGCAGCGCAAAGCGGGGGGCTTACAATGAGCAGTTCTTC.

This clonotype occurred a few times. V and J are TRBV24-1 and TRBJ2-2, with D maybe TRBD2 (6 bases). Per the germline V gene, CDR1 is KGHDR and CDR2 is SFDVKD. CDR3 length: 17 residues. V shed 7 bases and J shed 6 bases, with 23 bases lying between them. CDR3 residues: CATSDSTRGKGAGELFF. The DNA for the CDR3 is TGTGCCACCAGCGACTCCACTCGCGGGAAAGGCGCCGGGGAGCTGTTTTTT.

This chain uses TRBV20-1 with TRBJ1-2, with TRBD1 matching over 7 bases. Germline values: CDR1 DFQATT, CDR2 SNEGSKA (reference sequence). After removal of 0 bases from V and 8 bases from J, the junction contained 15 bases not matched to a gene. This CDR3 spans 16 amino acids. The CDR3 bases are TGCAGTGCTAGAGATGTCCTCGGGACAGACTTTATGGGCTACACCTTC. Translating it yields CSARDVLGTDFMGYTF.

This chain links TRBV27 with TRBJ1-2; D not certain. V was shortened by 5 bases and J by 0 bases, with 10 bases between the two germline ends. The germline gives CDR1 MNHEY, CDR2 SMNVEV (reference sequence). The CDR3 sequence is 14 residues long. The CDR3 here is CASSAGRANYGYTF. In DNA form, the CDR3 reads TGTGCCAGCAGTGCTGGGAGAGCTAACTATGGCTACACCTTC.

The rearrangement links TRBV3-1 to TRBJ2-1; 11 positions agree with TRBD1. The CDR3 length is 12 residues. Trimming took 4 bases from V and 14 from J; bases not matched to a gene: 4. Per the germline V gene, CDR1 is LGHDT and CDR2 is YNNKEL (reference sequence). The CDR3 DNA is TGTGCCAGCAGCCTGCCGGGACAGGGGGAGTTCTTC. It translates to CASSLPGQGEFF.

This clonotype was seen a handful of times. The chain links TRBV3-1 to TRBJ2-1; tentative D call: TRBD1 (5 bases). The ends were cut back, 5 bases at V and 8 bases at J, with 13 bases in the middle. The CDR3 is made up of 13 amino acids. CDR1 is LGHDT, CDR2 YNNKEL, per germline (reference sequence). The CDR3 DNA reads TGTGCCAGCAGCGTGATAGGGGCAGATGAGCAGTTCTTC. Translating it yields CASSVIGADEQFF.

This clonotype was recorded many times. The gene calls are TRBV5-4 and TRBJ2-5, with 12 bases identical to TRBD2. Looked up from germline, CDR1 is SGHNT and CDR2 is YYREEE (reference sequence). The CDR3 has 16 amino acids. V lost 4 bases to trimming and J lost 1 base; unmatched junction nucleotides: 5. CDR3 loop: CASSRLAGAIQETQYF. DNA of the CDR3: TGTGCCAGCAGCCGACTAGCGGGGGCCATCCAAGAGACCCAGTACTTC. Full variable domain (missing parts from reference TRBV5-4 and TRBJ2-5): ETGVTQSPTHLIKTRGQQVTLRCSSQSGHNTVSWYQQALGQGPQFIFQYYREEENGRGNFPPRFSGLQFPNYSSELNVNALELDDSALYLCASSRLAGAIQETQYFGPGTRLLVL.

The CDR3 nucleotides are TGTGCCAGCCAGAACGGGTCCTACGAGCAGTACTTC. Encoded protein: CASQNGSYEQYF. The chain joins TRBV5-4 to TRBJ2-7; no clear D gene. The CDR3 covers 12 residues. V gave up 7 bases and J gave up 1 base, with 9 bases separating them. Germline V gives CDR1 SGHNT, CDR2 YYREEE (reference sequence).

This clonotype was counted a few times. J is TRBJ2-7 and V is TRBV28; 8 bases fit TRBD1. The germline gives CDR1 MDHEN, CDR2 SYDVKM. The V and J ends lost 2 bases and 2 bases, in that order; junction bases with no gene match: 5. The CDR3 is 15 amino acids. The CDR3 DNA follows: TGTGCCAGCAGTTTAGATCCAGGGGGCACCTACGAGCAGTACTTC. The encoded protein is CASSLDPGGTYEQYF.

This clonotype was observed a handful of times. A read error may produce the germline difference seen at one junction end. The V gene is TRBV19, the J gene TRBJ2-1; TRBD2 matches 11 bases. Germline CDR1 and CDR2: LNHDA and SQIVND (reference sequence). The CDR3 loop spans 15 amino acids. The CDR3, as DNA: TGTGCCAGTAGCATAGCGGGAGGGCCGTACAATGAGCAGTTCTTC. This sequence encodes CASSIAGGPYNEQFF.

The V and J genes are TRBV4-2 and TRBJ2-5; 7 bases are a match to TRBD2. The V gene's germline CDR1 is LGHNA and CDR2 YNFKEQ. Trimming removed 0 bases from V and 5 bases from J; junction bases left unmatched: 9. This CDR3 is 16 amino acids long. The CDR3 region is CASSQEVAGVGETQYF. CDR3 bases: TGTGCCAGCAGCCAAGAGGTTGCGGGAGTAGGGGAGACCCAGTACTTC.

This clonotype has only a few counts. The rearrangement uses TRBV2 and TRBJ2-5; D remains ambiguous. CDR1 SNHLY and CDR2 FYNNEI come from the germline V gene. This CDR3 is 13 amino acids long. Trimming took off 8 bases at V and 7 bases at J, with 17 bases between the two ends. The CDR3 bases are TGTGCCAGCGAACACAACGACTTTCGGACCCAGTACTTC. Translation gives CASEHNDFRTQYF.